The 18 T cell receptor beta chains below come from one sample, sequenced in a study of T cells in tuberculosis. Profiled with immunoSEQ multiplex PCR; TCRdb holds only in-frame clones, not every one. The table lists about 23,000 clones, roughly 97% of them singletons, with about 6.3% in the top ten. Input material: PBMCs. These receptor sequences come from a donor aged 5-35 years with latent tuberculosis or without tuberculosis infection.

The gene calls are TRBV5-4 and TRBJ1-2, with D possibly matching TRBD1 (6 bases). In germline, CDR1 is SGHNT, CDR2 YYREEE (reference sequence). The CDR3 spans 17 residues. V gave up 2 bases and J gave up 6 bases, with 23 bases separating them. CDR3 sequence (DNA): TGTGCCAGCAGCTTCCTGGGGGCGGCCTACCTTGACGATGGCTACACCTTC. Its protein product is CASSFLGAAYLDDGYTF.

The chain recombines TRBV4-1 with TRBJ2-3, with 8 bases matching TRBD1. V lost 3 bases to trimming and J lost 5 bases; unmatched junction nucleotides: 4. Germline V gene lookup returns CDR1 MGHRA and CDR2 YSYEKL. This CDR3 comprises 14 residues. The CDR3 nucleotides read TGCGCCAGCAGCCAGTCTACAGGGGGAGATACGCAGTATTTT. Translation: CASSQSTGGDTQYF.

The V and J genes are TRBV4-1 and TRBJ1-4, with a weak D call TRBD1 (6 bases). Germline V gene lookup returns CDR1 MGHRA and CDR2 YSYEKL. This CDR3 comprises 16 residues. Trimming removed 4 bases at V and 1 base at J, with 13 bases between. In DNA, the CDR3 is TGCGCCAGCAGCCCATTACCGGGACAAACTAATGAAAAACTGTTTTTT. Translation: CASSPLPGQTNEKLFF.

This chain connects TRBV9 to TRBJ2-1; 7 bases line up with TRBD2. Germline CDR1 is SGDLS and CDR2 is YYNGEE. Losses at the gene ends were 0 bases for V and 4 bases for J; bases not matched to a gene: 1. This CDR3 is built from 14 residues. The DNA for the CDR3 is TGTGCCAGCAGCGTAGGGCGGGAGTACAATGAGCAGTTCTTC. It codes for CASSVGREYNEQFF.

The J gene is TRBJ2-3, the V gene TRBV9; weak D call: TRBD2 (7 bases). Germline V gene lookup returns CDR1 SGDLS and CDR2 YYNGEE. V was pared by 3 bases and J by 0 bases, with 14 bases between. The CDR3 is 16 residues long. DNA of the CDR3: TGTGCCAGCAGCGAGGGGGGGTTGCCTAGCACAGATACGCAGTATTTT. It specifies CASSEGGLPSTDTQYF.

The chain uses TRBV9 and TRBJ2-2; TRBD1 is a possible D gene (6 bases). This CDR3 is 16 amino acids long. The V end lost 0 bases, the J end lost 5 bases, and 14 bases lay between the germline ends. Germline CDR1 reads SGDLS; CDR2 reads YYNGEE. CDR3 amino acids: CASSVGQGPGTGELFF. Here the CDR3 DNA reads TGTGCCAGCAGCGTAGGTCAGGGGCCAGGAACCGGGGAGCTGTTTTTT.

This chain joins TRBV5-4 and TRBJ1-2; D call uncertain. From germline, CDR1 is SGHNT and CDR2 YYREEE (reference sequence). V lost 1 base, J lost 4 bases, and 8 bases lay in between. The CDR3 is 13 residues long. The CDR3 loop reads CASSLRGRYGYTF. Here the CDR3 DNA reads TGTGCCAGCAGCTTGCGGGGTCGCTATGGCTACACCTTC.

This chain uses TRBV28 with TRBJ1-5; the D gene is possibly TRBD1 (5 bases). Germline-derived CDR1 and CDR2 are MDHEN and SYDVKM. The V end lost 1 base, the J end lost 0 bases, and 22 bases lay between the germline ends. The CDR3 has 20 residues. CDR3 residues: CASSLFRSAGKDYSNQPQHF. As DNA, the CDR3 is TGTGCCAGCAGTTTATTCCGCTCGGCAGGGAAAGATTATAGCAATCAGCCCCAGCATTTT.

The genes are TRBV2 and TRBJ1-1, with TRBD1 matching over 9 bases. Per germline, CDR1 SNHLY and CDR2 FYNNEI. The CDR3 runs 13 residues. V lost 7 bases and J lost 6; bases outside the gene matches: 6. The CDR3 protein is CASTGTGMAEAFF. The CDR3 nucleotides are TGTGCCAGCACCGGGACAGGGATGGCTGAAGCTTTCTTT.

This chain links TRBV11-3 with TRBJ1-2, with 8 bases that match TRBD1. The ends lost 5 bases at V and 8 bases at J; junction bases unmatched: 4. The CDR3 totals 12 residues. Germline V gene sequence: CDR1 SGHNT, CDR2 YENEEA. In DNA form, the CDR3 reads TGTGCCAGCAGCCCGACAGGGGACGGCTACACCTTC. This translates into CASSPTGDGYTF.

The rearrangement joins TRBV5-3 to TRBJ1-2; D is uncertain. TRBV5-3 is known as an ORF, though its function is uncertain. V dropped 1 base and J dropped 5 bases, with 24 bases sitting between them. This CDR3 region has 18 residues. CDR3 residues: CARSLPGREVGYRYGYTF. CDR3 coding DNA: TGTGCCAGAAGCTTGCCGGGGAGGGAGGTTGGTTATAGGTATGGCTACACCTTC.

The chain uses TRBV28 and TRBJ1-1; the D gene is possibly TRBD1 (5 bases). The CDR3 contains 14 residues. CDR1 and CDR2 from the germline V gene are MDHEN and SYDVKM. Trimming pared 6 bases from V and 1 base from J, leaving 12 bases between. Here the CDR3 DNA reads TGTGCCAGCAGCCTCGCTCAGGGGAACACTGAAGCTTTCTTT. This sequence encodes CASSLAQGNTEAFF. Supplemented by reference TRBV28 and TRBJ1-1, the full variable domain reads DVKVTQSSRYLVKRTGEKVFLECVQDMDHENMFWYRQDPGLGLRLIYFSYDVKMKEKGDIPEGYSVSREKKERFSLILESASTNQTSMYLCASSLAQGNTEAFFGQGTRLTVV.

This chain links TRBV18 with TRBJ2-7; TRBD1 agrees at 8 bases. Germline trimming cut 4 bases from V and 3 bases from J; bases unmatched to any gene: 8. The CDR3 totals 15 residues. CDR1 and CDR2 from the germline V gene are KGHSH and LQKENI. The DNA for the CDR3 is TGTGCCAGCTCACAAATGAACACAGGGGGCTACGAGCAGTACTTC. This encodes CASSQMNTGGYEQYF.

This sequence joins TRBV6-6 and TRBJ1-2; TRBD1 agrees at 10 bases. J lost 3 bases, V lost 2 bases, and 3 bases had no gene match. The CDR3 loop spans 15 amino acids. Germline CDR1 reads MNHNY; CDR2 reads SVGAGI (reference sequence). CDR3: CASSYPTGGHYGYTF. Here the CDR3 DNA reads TGTGCCAGCAGTTACCCGACAGGGGGCCACTATGGCTACACCTTC.

J is TRBJ2-7 and V is TRBV6-6, with D possibly being TRBD1 (6 bases). In germline, CDR1 is MNHNY, CDR2 SVGAGI (reference sequence). This CDR3 spans 14 amino acids. V lost 6 bases and J 0 bases, leaving 12 bases between the germline ends. The CDR3 here is CASREGHGSYEQYF. DNA of the CDR3: TGTGCCAGCAGAGAGGGACACGGCTCCTACGAGCAGTACTTC.

The V and J genes are TRBV13 and TRBJ2-1; D may be TRBD2 (6 bases). CDR1 PRHDT and CDR2 FYEKMQ come from the germline V gene (reference sequence). Trimming left V 0 bases short and J 12 bases short, with 24 bases between. The CDR3 runs 17 residues. The CDR3 DNA sequence: TGTGCCAGCAGCTTAGGGAGGACCCGGGACTCCCTTCAGTGGCAGTTCTTC. Its translation: CASSLGRTRDSLQWQFF.

The J gene is TRBJ1-2, the V gene TRBV4-3; D may be TRBD1 (6 bases). The germline V gene encodes CDR1 LGHNA and CDR2 YSLEER. This CDR3 comprises 16 residues. Trimming removed 1 base from V and 4 bases from J, with 16 bases in between. The CDR3 reads CASSQVGQGRGYGYTF. DNA for the CDR3: TGCGCCAGCAGCCAAGTGGGGCAGGGGAGAGGCTATGGCTACACCTTC.

This clone occurred once. The chain carries TRBV10-3 and TRBJ1-1; D is unresolved. V was cut by 8 bases and J by 0 bases, with 10 bases left in between. The CDR3 runs 13 residues. The germline V gene has CDR1 ENHRY and CDR2 SYGVKD. Here the CDR3 reads CAICFAVNTEAFF. The CDR3 DNA reads as TGTGCCATCTGCTTTGCGGTGAACACTGAAGCTTTCTTT.